A single sample gave rise to the 17 T cell receptor beta chains below, sequenced in a study of T cell repertoires in aging, cancer and after chemotherapy. A mixed TRB-A/B primer pool amplified rearranged TRB by multiplex touch-down PCR. In TCRdb, the multiplex PCR reads were re-called with MiXCR into one record per CDR3 protein. The sample includes around 3,000 distinct CDR3 sequences, approximately 25% of them seen just once. Peripheral blood genomic DNA, not sorted cells or RNA, was the template. Sequencing used blood. Receptor source: a human donor with a solid tumor.

The chain employs TRBV7-6 and TRBJ1-1; tentative D call: TRBD1 (5 bases). The CDR3 length is 14 residues. V gave up 3 bases and J gave up 1 base, with 9 bases separating them. In germline, CDR1 is SGHVS, CDR2 FNYEAQ. CDR3 sequence (DNA): TGTGCCAGCAGCTTTCGAGGGGAGAACACTGAAGCTTTCTTT. It codes for CASSFRGENTEAFF.

For this clonotype: An end of the junction differs from the germline gene, which may be a read error. The J gene is TRBJ2-7, the V gene TRBV20-1, with D perhaps TRBD1 (5 bases). The V gene's germline CDR1 is DFQATT and CDR2 SNEGSKA (reference sequence). The CDR3 is 14 amino acids. This CDR3 reads CSSRDAGLTYEQYF. In DNA form, the CDR3 reads TGCAGTTCTAGAGACGCAGGGCTTACCTACGAGCAGTACTTC.

The chain carries TRBV15 and TRBJ1-4, with no clear D. V was shortened by 0 bases and J by 0 bases, with 11 bases between the two germline ends. There are 17 residues in the CDR3. From germline, CDR1 is LNHNV and CDR2 YYDKDF (reference sequence). The CDR3 is CATSRDLNSATNEKLFF. In DNA, the CDR3 is TGTGCCACCAGCAGAGATCTGAACTCTGCAACTAATGAAAAACTGTTTTTT.

This clonotype is labeled as large. The chain recombines TRBV29-1 with TRBJ2-1, with D uncertain. CDR1 and CDR2 (germline): SQVTM, ANQGSEA. Between the trimmed V and J ends, which lost 4 bases and 8 bases, there was a span of 9 bases. This CDR3 is 11 amino acids long. The CDR3 DNA sequence: TGCAGCGTTGCACAGATCGATGAGCAGTTCTTC. Protein: CSVAQIDEQFF.

There are a few counts of this clonotype. The chain combines TRBV5-1 with TRBJ1-2; D may be TRBD1 (5 bases). V gave up 5 bases and J gave up 3 bases, with 14 bases separating them. The CDR3 contains 14 residues. From germline, CDR1 is SGHRS and CDR2 YFSETQ. CDR3 sequence (DNA): TGCGCCAGCAGACAGACCGGGGCGGACTATGGCTACACCTTC. It yields the protein CASRQTGADYGYTF.

For this clonotype: The germline gene is not matched at one end of the junction; a read error may be the cause. The J gene is TRBJ2-3, the V gene TRBV4-2; TRBD1 is a possible D gene (5 bases). Germline CDR1 is LGHNA and CDR2 is YNFKEQ. This CDR3 contains 15 residues. The DNA of the CDR3 is TGCGCCAGCAGCCAAGAGAGGCAGGGTTGGGATACGCAGTATTTT. Amino acids: CASSQERQGWDTQYF.

The chain uses TRBV27 and TRBJ2-1; 11 nucleotides line up with TRBD1. With 5 bases clipped from V and 7 bases from J, the junction kept 1 base outside the gene matches. Per germline, CDR1 MNHEY and CDR2 SMNVEV (reference sequence). The CDR3 covers 13 residues. Here the CDR3 reads CASSRDRGNEQFF. CDR3 nucleotide sequence: TGTGCCAGCAGTAGGGACAGGGGGAATGAGCAGTTCTTC.

About this clonotype: Given a much more abundant clone one base away, this may be a read error. The V gene is TRBV14, the J gene TRBJ1-1, with TRBD1 identical over 7 bases. This CDR3 comprises 12 residues. Per the germline V gene, CDR1 is SGHDN and CDR2 is FVKESK. V gave up 0 bases and J gave up 12 bases; unmatched junction bases: 4. CDR3 nucleotide sequence: TGTGCCAGCAGCCAAGACCGACAGGGAACTTTCTTT. Its protein product is CASSQDRQGTFF.

By its share, this clonotype is medium-sized. The chain uses TRBV5-4 and TRBJ1-2, with TRBD1 matching over 8 bases. The CDR3 sequence is 12 residues long. Per the germline V gene, CDR1 is SGHNT and CDR2 is YYREEE (reference sequence). J gave up 10 bases and V 0 bases, and 2 bases lay outside the gene matches. The CDR3 DNA follows: TGTGCCAGCAGCTTGGGGACAGGGTCCTACACCTTC. This codes for CASSLGTGSYTF.

This clonotype was detected a few times. The V and J genes are TRBV27 and TRBJ2-7; TRBD1 matches at 9 bases. Trimming took 1 base from V and 6 from J; bases not matched to a gene: 10. The length of the CDR3 is 16 residues. From germline, CDR1 is MNHEY and CDR2 SMNVEV (reference sequence). This CDR3 reads CASSLYIQGQGSEQYF. CDR3 nucleotide sequence: TGTGCCAGCAGTTTATACATCCAAGGACAGGGGTCCGAGCAGTACTTC.

This clonotype has a handful of counts. The V gene is TRBV15, the J gene TRBJ2-2, with D perhaps matching TRBD1 (5 bases). V was pared by 1 base and J by 4 bases, with 13 bases between. Per the germline V gene, CDR1 is LNHNV and CDR2 is YYDKDF (reference sequence). The CDR3 is 16 residues long. The CDR3 is CATSRGGQGSTGELFF. The CDR3 nucleotides read TGTGCCACCAGCAGAGGGGGTCAGGGCAGCACCGGGGAGCTGTTTTTT.

This clonotype was seen a few times. The chain has TRBV10-2 and TRBJ2-7; TRBD2 matches at 9 bases. This CDR3 spans 15 amino acids. The junction had 7 bases not matched to a gene; V was cut back by 5 bases and J by 2 bases. Germline assignment: CDR1 WSHSY and CDR2 SAAADI. The CDR3 DNA follows: TGCGCCAGCAGTTCGGCTATAGCGGGAGCCTACGAGCAGTACTTC. Protein: CASSSAIAGAYEQYF.

This clonotype is labeled as medium-sized (0.01 to 0.1%). V and J are TRBV7-9 and TRBJ2-7, with D tentatively TRBD1 (5 bases). CDR3 length equals 17 residues. The V and J ends lost 3 bases and 2 bases respectively, with 20 bases between them. Per germline, CDR1 SEHNR and CDR2 FQNEAQ (reference sequence). CDR3 DNA sequence: TGTGCCAGCAGCTTCCATCCCCTTGGACATGATCCCTACGAGCAGTACTTC. This gives the protein CASSFHPLGHDPYEQYF. The full variable domain, with the rest looked up from reference TRBV7-9 and TRBJ2-7, is DTGVSQNPRHKITKRGQNVTFRCDPISEHNRLYWYRQTLGQGPEFLTYFQNEAQLEKSRLLSDRFSAERPKGSFSTLEIQRTEQGDSAMYLCASSFHPLGHDPYEQYFGPGTRLTVT.

This chain links TRBV20-1 with TRBJ1-5; unclear D gene. Germline CDR1 DFQATT, CDR2 SNEGSKA (reference sequence). Trimming took off 0 bases at V and 7 bases at J, with 13 bases between the two ends. CDR3 length equals 14 residues. The CDR3 protein is CSARDPLDGQPQHF. CDR3 DNA: TGCAGTGCTAGAGATCCCCTGGACGGGCAGCCCCAGCATTTT.

This chain links TRBV6-2 or TRBV6-3 with TRBJ2-5; the match to TRBD2 covers 7 bases. The trim removed 5 bases at V and 1 base at J, leaving 13 bases unmatched. The CDR3 runs to 17 residues. From germline, CDR1 is MNHEY and CDR2 SVGEGT. CDR3 nucleotides: TGTGCCAGCAGTGATCTGCAAGCGGGGCTGCGCCAAGAGACCCAGTACTTC. Translated: CASSDLQAGLRQETQYF.

Relative to its sample, this clonotype is medium-sized (0.01 to 0.1%). This CDR3 is CASSPRTEAFF. Written as DNA, the CDR3 is TGTGCCAGCAGTCCTCGTACTGAAGCTTTCTTT. The chain recombines TRBV12-3 or TRBV12-4 with TRBJ1-1; no definite D call. The CDR3 loop spans 11 amino acids. Between the trimmed V and J ends, which lost 5 bases and 5 bases, there was a span of 6 bases.

Relative to its sample, this clonotype is medium-sized. The chain couples TRBV6-6 to TRBJ1-2; maybe TRBD1 (6 bases). This CDR3 has 14 residues. V lost 4 bases to trimming and J lost 4 bases, with 13 bases between them. Germline V lookup: CDR1 MNHNY, CDR2 SVGAGI (reference sequence). CDR3 in DNA: TGTGCCAGCAGTTTCCCGACAGGTTCCTATGGCTACACCTTC. As protein: CASSFPTGSYGYTF.